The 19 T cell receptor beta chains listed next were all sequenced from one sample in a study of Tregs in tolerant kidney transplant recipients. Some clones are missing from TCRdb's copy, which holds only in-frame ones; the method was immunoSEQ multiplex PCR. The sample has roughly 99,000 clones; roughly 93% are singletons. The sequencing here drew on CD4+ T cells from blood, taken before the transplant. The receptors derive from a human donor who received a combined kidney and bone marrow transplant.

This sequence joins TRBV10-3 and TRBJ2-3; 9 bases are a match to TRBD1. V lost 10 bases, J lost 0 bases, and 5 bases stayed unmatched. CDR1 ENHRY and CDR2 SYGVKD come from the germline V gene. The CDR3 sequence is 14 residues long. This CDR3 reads CATRDRVSTDTQYF. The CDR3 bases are TGTGCCACCCGGGACAGGGTTAGCACAGATACGCAGTATTTT.

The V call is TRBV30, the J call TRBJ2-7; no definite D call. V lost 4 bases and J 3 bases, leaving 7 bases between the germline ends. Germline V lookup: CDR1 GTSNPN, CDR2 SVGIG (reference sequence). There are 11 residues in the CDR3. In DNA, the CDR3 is TGTGCCTGGAAGAACAACTACGAGCAGTACTTC. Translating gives CAWKNNYEQYF.

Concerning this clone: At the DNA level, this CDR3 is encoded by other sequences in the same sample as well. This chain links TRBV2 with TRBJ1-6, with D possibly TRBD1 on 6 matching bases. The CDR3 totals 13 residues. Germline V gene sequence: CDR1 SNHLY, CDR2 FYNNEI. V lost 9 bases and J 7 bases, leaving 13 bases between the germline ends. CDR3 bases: TGTGCCAGTGGGGACACCGAAAATTCACCCCTCCACTTT. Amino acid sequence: CASGDTENSPLHF.

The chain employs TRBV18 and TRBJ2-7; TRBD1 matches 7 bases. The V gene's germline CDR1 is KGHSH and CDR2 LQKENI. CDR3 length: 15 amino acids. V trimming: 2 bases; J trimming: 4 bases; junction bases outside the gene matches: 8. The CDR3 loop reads CASSPGAGGWYEQYF. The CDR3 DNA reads TGTGCCAGCTCACCAGGTGCAGGGGGTTGGTACGAGCAGTACTTC.

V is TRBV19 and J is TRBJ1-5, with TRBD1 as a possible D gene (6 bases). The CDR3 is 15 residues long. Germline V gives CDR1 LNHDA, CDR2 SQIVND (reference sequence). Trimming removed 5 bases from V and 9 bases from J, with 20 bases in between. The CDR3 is CASSPRDTTWGPQHF. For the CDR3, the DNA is TGTGCCAGTAGTCCTAGGGACACGACCTGGGGGCCCCAGCATTTT.

This CDR3 is CASSLRSSGRTDTQYF. The CDR3 nucleotides are TGCGCCAGCAGCTTGCGGTCTAGCGGACGCACAGATACGCAGTATTTT. This chain connects TRBV5-1 to TRBJ2-3, with 7 bases that match TRBD2. The length of the CDR3 is 16 residues. Trimming cost V 1 base and J 1 base; bases outside gene matches: 6. CDR1 and CDR2 (germline): SGHRS, YFSETQ.

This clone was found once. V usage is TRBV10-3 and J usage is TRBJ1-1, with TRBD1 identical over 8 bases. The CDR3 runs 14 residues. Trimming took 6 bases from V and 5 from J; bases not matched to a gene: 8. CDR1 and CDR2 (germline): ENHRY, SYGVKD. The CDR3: CAIRRQGLWTEAFF. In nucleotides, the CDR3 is TGTGCCATCAGGCGACAGGGGCTGTGGACTGAAGCTTTCTTT.

This chain's CDR3 is CASSSGQGDPYGYTF. In DNA, the CDR3 is TGTGCCAGCAGCTCCGGACAGGGGGATCCCTATGGCTACACCTTC. This chain connects TRBV5-4 to TRBJ1-2; TRBD1 aligns across 10 bases. Trimming removed 3 bases from V and 4 bases from J; junction bases left unmatched: 6. Germline V gene data show CDR1 as SGHNT and CDR2 as YYREEE (reference sequence). The CDR3 extends over 15 amino acids.

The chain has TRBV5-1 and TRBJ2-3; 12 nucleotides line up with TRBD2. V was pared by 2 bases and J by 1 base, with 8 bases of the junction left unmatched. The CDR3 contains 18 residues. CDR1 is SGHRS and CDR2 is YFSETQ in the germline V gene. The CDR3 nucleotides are TGCGCCAGCAGCTTCAGGACTAGCGGGGTTTCGGGCACAGATACGCAGTATTTT. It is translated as CASSFRTSGVSGTDTQYF.

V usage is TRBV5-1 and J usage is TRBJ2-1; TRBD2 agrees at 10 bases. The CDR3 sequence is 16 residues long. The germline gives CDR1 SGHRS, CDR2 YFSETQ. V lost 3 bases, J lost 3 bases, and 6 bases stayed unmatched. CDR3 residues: CASSSIAGGNYNEQFF. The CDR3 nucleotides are TGCGCCAGCAGCTCCATAGCGGGGGGCAACTACAATGAGCAGTTCTTC.

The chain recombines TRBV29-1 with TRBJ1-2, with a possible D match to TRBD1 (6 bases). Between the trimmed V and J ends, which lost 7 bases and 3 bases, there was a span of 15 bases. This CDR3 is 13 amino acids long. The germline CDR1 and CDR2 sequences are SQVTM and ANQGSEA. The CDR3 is CSASYGGDYGYTF. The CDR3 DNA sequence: TGCAGCGCAAGTTATGGGGGCGACTATGGCTACACCTTC.

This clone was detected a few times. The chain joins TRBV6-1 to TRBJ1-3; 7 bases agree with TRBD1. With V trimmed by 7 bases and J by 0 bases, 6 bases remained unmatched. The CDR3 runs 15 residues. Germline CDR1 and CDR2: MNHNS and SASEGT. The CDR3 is CASKRQGVSGNTIYF. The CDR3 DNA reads TGTGCCAGCAAACGACAGGGCGTCTCTGGAAACACCATATATTTT.

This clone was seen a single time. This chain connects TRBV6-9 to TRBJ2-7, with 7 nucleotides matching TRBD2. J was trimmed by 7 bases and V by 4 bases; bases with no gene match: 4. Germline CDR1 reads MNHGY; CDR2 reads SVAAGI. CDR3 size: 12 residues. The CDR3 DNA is TGTGCCAGCAGTTTAGGGGAGGGGGAGCAGTACTTC. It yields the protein CASSLGEGEQYF.

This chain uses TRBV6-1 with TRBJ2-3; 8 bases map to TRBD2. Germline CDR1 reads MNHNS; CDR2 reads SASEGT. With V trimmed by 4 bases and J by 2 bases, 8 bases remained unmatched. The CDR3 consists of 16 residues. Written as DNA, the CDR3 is TGTGCCAGCAGTGCGATGCGGGGGGCGGACACAGATACGCAGTATTTT. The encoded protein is CASSAMRGADTDTQYF.

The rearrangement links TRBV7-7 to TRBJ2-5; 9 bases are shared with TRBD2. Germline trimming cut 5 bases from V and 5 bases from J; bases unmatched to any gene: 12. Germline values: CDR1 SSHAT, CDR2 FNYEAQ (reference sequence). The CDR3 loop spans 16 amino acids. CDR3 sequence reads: CASSPRLAASRETQYF. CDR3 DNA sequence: TGTGCCAGCAGCCCTCGACTAGCGGCCTCACGGGAGACCCAGTACTTC. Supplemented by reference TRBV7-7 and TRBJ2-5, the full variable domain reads GAGVSQSPRYKVTKRGQDVTLRCDPISSHATLYWYQQALGQGPEFLTYFNYEAQPDKSGLPSDRFSAERPEGSISTLTIQRTEQRDSAMYRCASSPRLAASRETQYFGPGTRLLVL.

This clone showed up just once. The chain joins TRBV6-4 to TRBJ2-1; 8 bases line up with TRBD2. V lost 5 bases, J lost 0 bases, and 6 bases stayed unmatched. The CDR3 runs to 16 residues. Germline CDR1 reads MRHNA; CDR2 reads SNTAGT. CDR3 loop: CASSLLSGSSYNEQFF. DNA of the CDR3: TGTGCCAGCAGTTTACTGAGCGGGAGCTCCTACAATGAGCAGTTCTTC.

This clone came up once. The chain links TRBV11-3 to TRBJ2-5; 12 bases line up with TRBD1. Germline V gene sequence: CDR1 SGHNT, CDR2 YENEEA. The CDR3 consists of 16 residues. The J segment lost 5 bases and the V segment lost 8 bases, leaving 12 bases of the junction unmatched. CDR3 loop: CASSPGTGGIGETQYF. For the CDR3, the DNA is TGTGCCAGCTCCCCCGGGACAGGGGGCATCGGGGAGACCCAGTACTTC.

The CDR3 bases are TGTGCCAGTAGTATACGCAGGGCAAACACCATATATTTT. Residues: CASSIRRANTIYF. The chain joins TRBV19 to TRBJ1-3; tentative D call: TRBD1 (5 bases). Germline V gene sequence: CDR1 LNHDA, CDR2 SQIVND (reference sequence). The V and J ends lost 2 bases and 6 bases respectively, with 8 bases between them. This CDR3 has 13 residues.

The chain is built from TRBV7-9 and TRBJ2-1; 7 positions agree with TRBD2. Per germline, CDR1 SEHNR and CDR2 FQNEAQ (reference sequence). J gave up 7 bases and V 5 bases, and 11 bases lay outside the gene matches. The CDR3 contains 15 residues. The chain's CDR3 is CASSPVASGGNEQFF. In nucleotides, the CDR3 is TGTGCCAGCAGCCCGGTGGCTAGCGGTGGGAATGAGCAGTTCTTC.